This T cell receptor beta chain comes out of a study of blood T cells in healthy people across ages. Whole-study results and caveats: Across samples, TCR beta diversity tracked strongly with naive T cell percentage.

Between the trimmed V and J ends, which lost 4 bases and 4 bases, there was a span of 16 bases. The CDR3 spans 15 residues. The germline V gene encodes CDR1 MGHDK and CDR2 SYGVNS. The authors ran a second PCR of 7 to 11 cycles using a sample-barcoded 5' primer and a J-beta primer mix. Per-sample output comprised a minimum of 2.5 million paired-end reads containing CDR3. TCRdb processed the 5' RACE reads anew with MiXCR; each CDR3 protein has one entry. The data contain 1,300,000 or so distinct CDR3 sequences, 55% to 75% of them singletons. As concerns this clonotype: The antigen is unknown.

The chain joins TRBV25-1 to TRBJ1-2; D unresolved. The sequencing input was blood. This TCR came from a man between 18 and 35 years old in good health. In DNA, the CDR3 is TGTGCCAGCAGTGGGTTATCGGACGGCGTCTATGGCTACACCTTC. It specifies CASSGLSDGVYGYTF.